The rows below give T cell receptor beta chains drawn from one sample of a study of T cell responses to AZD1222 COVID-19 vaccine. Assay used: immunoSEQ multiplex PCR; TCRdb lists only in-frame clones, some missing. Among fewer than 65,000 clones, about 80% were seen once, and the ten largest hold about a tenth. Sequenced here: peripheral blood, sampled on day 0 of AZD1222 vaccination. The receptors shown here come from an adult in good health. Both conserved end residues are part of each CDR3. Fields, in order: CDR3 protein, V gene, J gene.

CASARDTDTQYF	TRBV7-8	TRBJ2-3
CASSGQLNYGYTF	TRBV7-2	TRBJ1-2
CASSQGTGTSAFF	TRBV4-1	TRBJ1-1
CASSFIGATNEKLFF	TRBV5-1	TRBJ1-4
CAWSLGSGNTIYF	TRBV30	TRBJ1-3
CASSTRDRGSHQPQHF	TRBV7-8	TRBJ1-5
CAWTKTGASNQPQHF	TRBV30	TRBJ1-5
CAISEYATLTNYGYTF	TRBV10-3	TRBJ1-2
CASSRDPLGVNYEQYF	TRBV5-5	TRBJ2-7
CASSVAGGTDTQYF	TRBV5-1	TRBJ2-3
CSVEDKGGYTF	TRBV29-1	TRBJ1-2
CASSVFTRDRYSNQPQHF	TRBV6-1	TRBJ1-5
CASSSSPTGVSNQPQHF	TRBV28	TRBJ1-5
CASSMAQGLSGNTIYF	TRBV19	TRBJ1-3
CASSQDRVGRTGRTDTQYF	TRBV4-3	TRBJ2-3
CASSLARTGGNEQYF	TRBV7-9	TRBJ2-7
CASSSVNPGDKQYF	TRBV5-4	TRBJ2-7
CASSQSLGGEQFF	TRBV18	TRBJ2-1
CASSLLVGTGELFF	TRBV5-5	TRBJ2-2
CASSVVPGNNEAFF	TRBV9	TRBJ1-1
CASSPVGGELGQPQHF	TRBV7-9	TRBJ1-5
CASSLESSLRGAGELFF	TRBV5-1	TRBJ2-2
CASSASFGYEQYF	TRBV6-4	TRBJ2-7
CAWSRGQGSPLHF	TRBV30	TRBJ1-6
CASRRGQSAAPDNEQFF	TRBV27	TRBJ2-1
CSAETEGGYTF	TRBV29-1	TRBJ1-2
CASSATGTPNEKLFF	TRBV6-6	TRBJ1-4
CASSESGRPQETQYF	TRBV10-1	TRBJ2-5
CASRLAGGPDTQYF	TRBV7-2	TRBJ2-3
CASSEGETQYF	TRBV18	TRBJ2-5
CAARGTGQTSPLHF	TRBV6-5	TRBJ1-6
CASSLRTSGGNEQFF	TRBV5-1	TRBJ2-1
CASSEALGASGLGQPQHF	TRBV2	TRBJ1-5
CASSSRVGNQPQHF	TRBV19	TRBJ1-5
CASSLQGLTEAFF	TRBV5-1	TRBJ1-1
CATSRDRGSDYGYTF	TRBV15	TRBJ1-2
CASSSIPGQALPETQYF	TRBV7-2	TRBJ2-5
CASEEAGGHYEQYF	TRBV6-5	TRBJ2-7
CASSVRLAGVHEQYF	TRBV28	TRBJ2-7
CASSGGPARETQYF	TRBV5-4	TRBJ2-5
CASSLEVNTEAFF	TRBV5-4	TRBJ1-1
CASSPQQGAETQYF	TRBV18	TRBJ2-5
CASSVRDRVNQPQHF	TRBV19	TRBJ1-5
CASSAALGNQPQHF	TRBV2	TRBJ1-5
CASSFGGNGLSSYEQYF	TRBV27	TRBJ2-7
CASRATGGRTEAFF	TRBV19	TRBJ1-1
CASGRGAGGYTF	TRBV6-5	TRBJ1-2
CASSHRRDTIYEQYF	TRBV7-9	TRBJ2-7
CASSQGTGGGDIQYF	TRBV5-8	TRBJ2-4
CASSRFATNEKLFF	TRBV6-5	TRBJ1-4
CASSRTGPGRPQHF	TRBV28	TRBJ1-5
CASSQGTLAGGTDTQYF	TRBV4-3	TRBJ2-3
CASSAAVGARGYTF	TRBV9	TRBJ1-2
CASSPFGTGIEQYF	TRBV6-2/TRBV6-3	TRBJ2-7